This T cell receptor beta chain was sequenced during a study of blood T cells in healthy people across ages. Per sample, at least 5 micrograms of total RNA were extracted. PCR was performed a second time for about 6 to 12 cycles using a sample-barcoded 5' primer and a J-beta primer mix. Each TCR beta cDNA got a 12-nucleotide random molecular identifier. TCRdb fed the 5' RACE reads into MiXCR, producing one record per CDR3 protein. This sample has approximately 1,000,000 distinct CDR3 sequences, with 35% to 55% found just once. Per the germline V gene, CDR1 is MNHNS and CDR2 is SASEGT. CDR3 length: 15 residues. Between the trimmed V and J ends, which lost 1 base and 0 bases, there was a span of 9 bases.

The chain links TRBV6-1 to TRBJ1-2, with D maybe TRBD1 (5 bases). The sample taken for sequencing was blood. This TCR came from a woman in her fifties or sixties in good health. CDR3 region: CASSEDGGTNYGYTF. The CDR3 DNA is TGTGCCAGCAGTGAAGACGGGGGAACTAACTATGGCTACACCTTC.